This T cell receptor beta chain was documented in a study of T cell responses to AZD1222 COVID-19 vaccine. Turning to the study itself: The study pooled second doses at about 4 or about 12 weeks. Study-level points and caveats: Most donors were white British and more were female, and clonal diversity was possibly underestimated.

Here immunoSEQ multiplex PCR was the method, and the copy in TCRdb shows in-frame clones only, minus some. The sample has some 150,000 clones; 90% are singletons. Of note for this clone: Its antigen is not identified.

The length of the CDR3 is 18 residues. From germline, CDR1 is SGHDT and CDR2 YYEEEE. J was trimmed by 2 bases and V by 1 base; bases with no gene match: 11. The TCR originated in an adult in good health. This chain joins TRBV5-6 and TRBJ2-2; 7 nucleotides align to TRBD1. The sample in question was peripheral blood, obtained on day 0 of AZD1222 vaccination. CDR3: CASSLRGWAGGNTGELFF. CDR3 in DNA: TGTGCCAGCAGCTTGAGAGGTTGGGCAGGGGGAAACACCGGGGAGCTGTTTTTT. The variable domain in full, with the rest retrieved from reference TRBV5-6 and TRBJ2-2, is DAGVTQSPTHLIKTRGQQVTLRCSPKSGHDTVSWYQQALGQGPQFIFQYYEEEERQRGNFPDRFSGHQFPNYSSELNVNALLLGDSALYLCASSLRGWAGGNTGELFFGEGSRLTVL.